A single sample is the source of the 30 T cell receptor beta chains below, sequenced in a study of shared clonotypes between healthy human individuals. Here immunoSEQ multiplex PCR was the method, and the copy in TCRdb shows in-frame clones only, minus some. The table records some 2.4 million clones, under 95% of them present only once. The sequenced material came from naive CD4+ T cells from PBMCs. Subset indicated: CD45RA+ positively selected. Receptors were obtained from a man between 18 and 35 years old in good health. Some clones in this sample may be carry-over from other donors' samples.

The chain is built from TRBV6-1 and TRBJ2-3, with 8 nucleotides matching TRBD2. The V segment lost 7 bases and the J segment 2 bases; nucleotides outside the gene matches: 8. Looked up from germline, CDR1 is MNHNS and CDR2 is SASEGT. The CDR3 is made up of 15 amino acids. In DNA form, the CDR3 reads TGTGCCAGCACGGGCCAACTAGCGGCCACAGATACGCAGTATTTT. Its protein is CASTGQLAATDTQYF.

The V and J genes are TRBV6-1 and TRBJ2-1, with no clear D. This CDR3 has 12 amino acids. CDR1 MNHNS and CDR2 SASEGT come from the germline V gene. The germline V and J ends were trimmed by 6 bases and 2 bases, with 5 bases remaining between them. The CDR3 coding sequence is TGTGCCAGCAGAACAGCCTACAATGAGCAGTTCTTC. Translating it yields CASRTAYNEQFF.

In DNA, the CDR3 is TGCGCCAGCAGCCCCCTGACCAAAGAGACCCAGTACTTC. Translation: CASSPLTKETQYF. The chain combines TRBV10-1 with TRBJ2-5; D unresolved. V was shortened by 6 bases and J by 3 bases, with 11 bases between the two germline ends. The V gene's germline CDR1 is WNHNN and CDR2 SYGVQD (reference sequence). This CDR3 is 13 amino acids long.

This chain uses TRBV2 with TRBJ1-2; TRBD1 is a possible D gene (6 bases). Trimming removed 2 bases at V and 4 bases at J, with 14 bases between. CDR3 length: 15 residues. CDR1 is SNHLY and CDR2 is FYNNEI in the germline V gene. In nucleotides, the CDR3 is TGTGCCAGCAGTGAATGGGGGGCTGGCGGCTATGGCTACACCTTC. Amino acid sequence: CASSEWGAGGYGYTF.

The chain combines TRBV7-2 with TRBJ2-7; no reliable D call. Germline V CDR1 and CDR2: SGHTA, FQGNSA. This CDR3 has 13 residues. Deletions cut 4 bases from V and 2 bases from J, with 9 bases between. The CDR3 DNA reads as TGTGCCAGCAGCTCCCCGGTTACCTACGAGCAGTACTTC. Translation: CASSSPVTYEQYF.

This chain joins TRBV7-2 and TRBJ1-2, with TRBD1 matching over 7 bases. Looked up from germline, CDR1 is SGHTA and CDR2 is FQGNSA. J lost 2 bases, V lost 5 bases, and 11 bases had no gene match. The CDR3 spans 16 residues. The CDR3 bases are TGTGCCAGCAGCCGCGCCAGGGGGGACTCAAACTATGGCTACACCTTC. Its translation is CASSRARGDSNYGYTF. The complete variable domain, with remaining parts taken from reference TRBV7-2 and TRBJ1-2, reads GAGVSQSPSNKVTEKGKDVELRCDPISGHTALYWYRQSLGQGLEFLIYFQGNSAPDKSGLPSDRFSAERTGGSVSTLTIQRTQQEDSAVYLCASSRARGDSNYGYTFGSGTRLTVV.

J is TRBJ1-4 and V is TRBV28; TRBD1 aligns across 7 bases. This CDR3 region has 14 residues. After removal of 7 bases from V and 7 bases from J, the junction contained 9 bases not matched to a gene. The germline gives CDR1 MDHEN, CDR2 SYDVKM. For the CDR3, the DNA is TGTGCCAGCATCAGGGGGGGGCTCGGTGAAAAACTGTTTTTT. This sequence encodes CASIRGGLGEKLFF. The full variable domain, its missing parts supplied by reference TRBV28 and TRBJ1-4, is DVKVTQSSRYLVKRTGEKVFLECVQDMDHENMFWYRQDPGLGLRLIYFSYDVKMKEKGDIPEGYSVSREKKERFSLILESASTNQTSMYLCASIRGGLGEKLFFGSGTQLSVL.

Concerning this clone: Other DNA sequences in this specimen translate into the identical CDR3. The V call is TRBV28, the J call TRBJ2-7, with 9 nucleotides matching TRBD1. Germline V CDR1 and CDR2: MDHEN, SYDVKM. After removal of 6 bases from V and 0 bases from J, the junction contained 3 bases not matched to a gene. The CDR3 is 14 residues long. CDR3 DNA: TGTGCCAGCAGGGGGACAGGGACCTCCTACGAGCAGTACTTC. Amino acids: CASRGTGTSYEQYF.

The rearrangement joins TRBV4-2 to TRBJ2-1, with 7 bases matching TRBD2. Germline trimming cut 8 bases from V and 0 bases from J; bases unmatched to any gene: 7. Germline V CDR1 and CDR2: LGHNA, YNFKEQ. There are 15 residues in the CDR3. The CDR3 loop reads CASGAGHNSYNEQFF. CDR3 sequence (DNA): TGTGCCAGCGGAGCGGGGCATAACTCCTACAATGAGCAGTTCTTC.

The chain is built from TRBV4-2 and TRBJ2-1, with 12 bases fitting TRBD2. With 1 base clipped from V and 9 bases from J, the junction kept 4 bases outside the gene matches. Germline-derived CDR1 and CDR2 are LGHNA and YNFKEQ. This CDR3 contains 15 residues. CDR3 loop: CASSQASGRGSEQFF. For the CDR3, the DNA is TGTGCCAGCAGCCAAGCTAGCGGGAGGGGTTCTGAGCAGTTCTTC.

This clone was recorded once. The J gene is TRBJ2-6, the V gene TRBV5-1; no reliable D call. The CDR3 extends over 17 amino acids. Deletions cut 0 bases from V and 0 bases from J, with 10 bases between. CDR1 SGHRS and CDR2 YFSETQ come from the germline V gene. The CDR3 spells CASSLGISLSGANVLTF. The CDR3 DNA reads as TGCGCCAGCAGCTTGGGCATTTCCCTCTCTGGGGCCAACGTCCTGACTTTC.

This sequence joins TRBV28 and TRBJ1-4; tentative D call: TRBD1 (5 bases). The V and J ends lost 7 bases and 7 bases respectively, with 16 bases between them. CDR1 MDHEN and CDR2 SYDVKM come from the germline V gene. This CDR3 is built from 14 residues. CDR3 nucleotide sequence: TGTGCCAGCACGAGGGGCAGGCTGGGTGAAAAACTGTTTTTT. Translation gives CASTRGRLGEKLFF.

The gene calls are TRBV10-2 and TRBJ2-3; D is unresolved. The CDR3 length is 11 residues. Trimming stripped 3 bases from V and 4 bases from J, with 2 bases between. CDR1 WSHSY and CDR2 SAAADI come from the germline V gene. This chain's CDR3 is CASSEADTQYF. The DNA for the CDR3 is TGCGCCAGCAGTGAAGCAGATACGCAGTATTTT.

V usage is TRBV19 and J usage is TRBJ2-3; TRBD2 matches 11 bases. This CDR3 region has 17 residues. Per germline, CDR1 LNHDA and CDR2 SQIVND (reference sequence). With V trimmed by 3 bases and J by 2 bases, 7 bases remained unmatched. The CDR3 nucleotides are TGTGCCAGTAGTATCGGGACTAGCGGTACATACACAGATACGCAGTATTTT. Translated: CASSIGTSGTYTDTQYF.

V and J are TRBV6-4 and TRBJ2-2, with D possibly matching TRBD2 (5 bases). Trimming shortened V by 3 bases and J by 7 bases, and 12 bases separated the two germline ends. Germline-derived CDR1 and CDR2 are MRHNA and SNTAGT. The CDR3 has 14 amino acids. CDR3 sequence (DNA): TGTGCCAGCAGTGAATATGTCGGGGTCGGGGAGCTGTTTTTT. It yields the protein CASSEYVGVGELFF.

This clone was found once. The V call is TRBV5-1, the J call TRBJ1-4; 8 bases fit TRBD1. This CDR3 has 16 amino acids. The V and J ends lost 0 bases and 7 bases, in that order; junction bases with no gene match: 8. The germline V gene has CDR1 SGHRS and CDR2 YFSETQ. The DNA of the CDR3 is TGCGCCAGCAGCTTGGACAGGGGGAAAGGACGTGAAAAACTGTTTTTT. This translates into CASSLDRGKGREKLFF.

The gene calls are TRBV28 and TRBJ2-7; no firm D call. The CDR3 is made up of 13 amino acids. Trimming took 5 bases from V and 3 from J, leaving 11 bases between them. Looked up from germline, CDR1 is MDHEN and CDR2 is SYDVKM. The CDR3: CASSGQLLYEQYF. The CDR3 coding sequence is TGTGCCAGCAGTGGCCAGTTACTCTACGAGCAGTACTTC.

The chain employs TRBV20-1 and TRBJ2-1, with D possibly matching TRBD2 (5 bases). This CDR3 is built from 11 residues. Germline loops: CDR1 DFQATT, CDR2 SNEGSKA (reference sequence). DNA of the CDR3: TGCAGGACTAATAGGGCCGAGAAGCAGTTCTTC. Its protein product is CRTNRAEKQFF.

Details on this clone: Other DNA sequences in this specimen translate into the identical CDR3. The rearrangement joins TRBV28 to TRBJ2-2, with D maybe TRBD2 (5 bases). This CDR3 has 13 amino acids. With 9 bases removed from V and 0 bases from J, the gap between germline ends came to 8 bases. The V gene's germline CDR1 is MDHEN and CDR2 SYDVKM. The CDR3 spells CASRTANTGELFF. CDR3 nucleotides: TGTGCCAGTCGGACTGCGAACACCGGGGAGCTGTTTTTT.

This chain uses TRBV5-1 with TRBJ2-5, with 11 positions matching TRBD2. J lost 0 bases, V lost 3 bases, and 4 bases had no gene match. The CDR3 length is 16 residues. Per germline, CDR1 SGHRS and CDR2 YFSETQ. The CDR3 nucleotides are TGCGCCAGCAGCTCCGGACTAGCGGGCTACCAAGAGACCCAGTACTTC. It yields the protein CASSSGLAGYQETQYF.

CDR3 loop: CASSVGTPNYGYTF. Here the CDR3 DNA reads TGTGCCAGCAGCGTCGGGACGCCTAACTATGGCTACACCTTC. The rearrangement links TRBV7-9 to TRBJ1-2; D perhaps matches TRBD1 (5 bases). Germline V gene data show CDR1 as SEHNR and CDR2 as FQNEAQ (reference sequence). This CDR3 is built from 14 residues. V lost 5 bases to trimming and J lost 0 bases, with 10 bases between them.

V usage is TRBV29-1 and J usage is TRBJ1-1; possibly TRBD1 for D (6 bases). Germline V gene data show CDR1 as SQVTM and CDR2 as ANQGSEA. CDR3 length: 18 amino acids. Trimming pared 0 bases from V and 0 bases from J, leaving 20 bases between. The CDR3 bases are TGCAGCGTTGAAGACAATGTCGGGGGCGCATTTATGAACACTGAAGCTTTCTTT. Translating gives CSVEDNVGGAFMNTEAFF. The complete variable domain, with remaining parts taken from reference TRBV29-1 and TRBJ1-1, reads SAVISQKPSRDICQRGTSLTIQCQVDSQVTMMFWYRQQPGQSLTLIATANQGSEATYESGFVIDKFPISRPNLTFSTLTVSNMSPEDSSIYLCSVEDNVGGAFMNTEAFFGQGTRLTVV.

The J gene is TRBJ2-2, the V gene TRBV2, with a weak D call TRBD2 (5 bases). Trimming left V 8 bases short and J 1 base short, with 14 bases between. The CDR3 consists of 15 residues. The V gene's germline CDR1 is SNHLY and CDR2 FYNNEI. DNA for the CDR3: TGTGCCAGCTACTTCGCGGGTCGGAACACCGGGGAGCTGTTTTTT. Its protein product is CASYFAGRNTGELFF.

The DNA for the CDR3 is TGCGCCAGCAGCTGGAGAGGGGGCAATCAGCCCCAGCATTTT. This translates into CASSWRGGNQPQHF. The V and J genes are TRBV5-1 and TRBJ1-5; the D gene is possibly TRBD1 (5 bases). Germline lookup yields CDR1 SGHRS and CDR2 YFSETQ. V shed 3 bases and J shed 2 bases, with 9 bases lying between them. This CDR3 spans 14 amino acids. Full variable domain (outside the CDR3, taken from reference TRBV5-1 and TRBJ1-5): KAGVTQTPRYLIKTRGQQVTLSCSPISGHRSVSWYQQTPGQGLQFLFEYFSETQRNKGNFPGRFSGRQFSNSRSEMNVSTLELGDSALYLCASSWRGGNQPQHFGDGTRLSIL.

The V call is TRBV19, the J call TRBJ1-5; 8 bases align to TRBD1. CDR3 length equals 15 residues. The germline CDR1 and CDR2 sequences are LNHDA and SQIVND (reference sequence). J was trimmed by 1 base and V by 6 bases; bases with no gene match: 5. CDR3 DNA sequence: TGTGCCAGTAGAGACCGGGACAGGAGCAATCAGCCCCAGCATTTT. Translating it yields CASRDRDRSNQPQHF.

Note on this clone: The junction differs from germline at one of its ends, possibly a read error. The chain couples TRBV6-5 to TRBJ2-7; tentatively, D is TRBD1 or TRBD2 (5 bases each). CDR1 and CDR2 from the germline V gene are MNHEY and SVGAGI. The CDR3 length is 16 residues. CDR3 loop: CASSYSRGTPSHEQYF. In nucleotides, the CDR3 is TGTGCCAGCAGTTACTCGAGAGGGACGCCCTCCCACGAGCAGTACTTC.

The DNA of the CDR3 is TGTGCCAGCAGCTTAGCGGCAGGGGGCGCCCACTATGGCTACACCTTC. It specifies CASSLAAGGAHYGYTF. The rearrangement joins TRBV7-2 to TRBJ1-2; 8 positions match TRBD1. Germline lookup yields CDR1 SGHTA and CDR2 FQGNSA. V shed 0 bases, J shed 3 bases, and the junction held 6 bases outside the gene matches. The CDR3 length is 16 residues.

The chain employs TRBV5-4 and TRBJ1-4; maybe TRBD1 (6 bases). This CDR3 comprises 17 residues. Between the trimmed V and J ends, which lost 5 bases and 0 bases, there was a span of 17 bases. From germline, CDR1 is SGHNT and CDR2 YYREEE (reference sequence). In nucleotides, the CDR3 is TGTGCCAGCAGTCGGGACATCTTCGAGGCAACTAATGAAAAACTGTTTTTT. As protein: CASSRDIFEATNEKLFF.

V is TRBV10-3 and J is TRBJ1-1; D not certain. The CDR3 is made up of 14 amino acids. CDR1 and CDR2 (germline): ENHRY, SYGVKD. The V end lost 7 bases, the J end lost 1 base, and 13 bases lay between the germline ends. CDR3 residues: CAITGGNGNTEAFF. For the CDR3, the DNA is TGTGCCATCACCGGAGGGAACGGGAACACTGAAGCTTTCTTT.

This chain connects TRBV7-6 to TRBJ1-3; 8 bases agree with TRBD1. Germline CDR1 is SGHVS and CDR2 is FNYEAQ. V shed 5 bases, J shed 7 bases, and the junction held 7 bases outside the gene matches. The CDR3 spans 14 residues. This CDR3 is CASSPGQAFNTIYF. CDR3 DNA sequence: TGTGCCAGCAGCCCGGGACAGGCTTTTAACACCATATATTTT. Together with reference TRBV7-6 and TRBJ1-3, the CDR3 gives the full variable domain: GAGVSQSPRYKVTKRGQDVALRCDPISGHVSLYWYRQALGQGPEFLTYFNYEAQQDKSGLPNDRFSAERPEGSISTLTIQRTEQRDSAMYRCASSPGQAFNTIYFGEGSWLTVV.